The 9 T cell receptor beta chains given below trace back to one sample, sequenced in a study of response to subunit inactivated influenza vaccine (dated 2018 in TCRdb). In the paper's terms, the time point label means: more than 40 days after influenza vaccine administration. The library was made by RT-PCR. Sequencing was performed on an Illumina HiSeq 2500. TCRdb redid the processing of the public reads, applying fastp at Q25 and MiXCR, and retained in-frame beta chains. Here each entry gathers all rows of one CDR3 protein and keeps the most common genes and DNA. Recorded for this sample are about 480,000 distinct CDR3 sequences; over 10% of them occurred a single time. Of the sample, around 13% is held by the ten largest clones. Sequenced here: PBMCs from blood, sampled 40 to 50 days after vaccination. The source is a man aged 50 to 60 who received an inactivated influenza vaccine. Donor details come from another sample of the same person, matched by shared clones.

The rearrangement uses TRBV7-6 and TRBJ2-1, with TRBD1 matching 10 bases. V lost 5 bases to trimming and J lost 8 bases; unmatched junction nucleotides: 6. Germline values: CDR1 SGHVS, CDR2 FNYEAQ. The CDR3 sequence is 14 residues long. CDR3 sequence reads: CASSRGTGVYEQFF. The CDR3 DNA reads TGTGCCAGCAGCCGCGGGACAGGGGTCTATGAGCAGTTCTTC.

This chain links TRBV15 with TRBJ1-6; a possible D gene is TRBD1 (5 bases). CDR1 and CDR2 from the germline V gene are LNHNV and YYDKDF (reference sequence). There are 13 residues in the CDR3. V was shortened by 2 bases and J by 14 bases, with 13 bases between the two germline ends. This CDR3 reads CATSRNRISSLHF. CDR3 nucleotide sequence: TGTGCCACCAGCAGAAACAGGATTTCTTCCCTCCACTTT.

In its sample, this clonotype was seen many times. V usage is TRBV7-2 and J usage is TRBJ2-7; weak D call: TRBD2 (7 bases). The CDR3 loop spans 14 amino acids. Germline V gene sequence: CDR1 SGHTA, CDR2 FQGNSA. The ends were cut back, 5 bases at V and 3 bases at J, with 14 bases in the middle. The CDR3 loop is CASSLGGALYEQYF. In DNA, the CDR3 is TGTGCCAGCAGCCTGGGGGGGGCACTCTACGAGCAGTACTTC.

The V gene is TRBV27, the J gene TRBJ2-1, with D possibly TRBD2 on 5 matching bases. CDR1 is MNHEY, CDR2 SMNVEV, per germline (reference sequence). The CDR3 is 14 residues long. V lost 2 bases, J lost 6 bases, and 11 bases lay in between. The CDR3 reads CASSLGGRTNEQFF. CDR3 nucleotide sequence: TGTGCCAGCAGTTTAGGAGGACGAACCAATGAGCAGTTCTTC.

This clonotype was observed a handful of times. The chain recombines TRBV5-1 with TRBJ2-5; 10 nucleotides match TRBD2. The ends lost 4 bases at V and 3 bases at J; junction bases unmatched: 3. Germline V gene data show CDR1 as SGHRS and CDR2 as YFSETQ. The CDR3 sequence is 14 residues long. CDR3 nucleotide sequence: TGCGCCAGCAGCGCCGGGACTAGCGAAGAGACCCAGTACTTC. Protein product: CASSAGTSEETQYF.

This clonotype was counted a few times. The V call is TRBV6-1, the J call TRBJ2-6, with D unclear. The CDR3 contains 16 residues. Germline V lookup: CDR1 MNHNS, CDR2 SASEGT. V gave up 0 bases and J gave up 3 bases, with 9 bases separating them. CDR3 nucleotide sequence: TGTGCCAGCAGTGAAGCCCCCCCAGGTGGGGCCAACGTCCTGACTTTC. This codes for CASSEAPPGGANVLTF.

This sequence joins TRBV3-1 and TRBJ2-3; possible D gene TRBD1, 5 bases. This CDR3 is 17 amino acids long. Trimming removed 8 bases from V and 0 bases from J, with 21 bases in between. Germline V lookup: CDR1 LGHDT, CDR2 YNNKEL (reference sequence). In DNA form, the CDR3 reads TGTGCCAGCTGCCCAGGGTGGATGGAAACTAGCACAGATACGCAGTATTTT. Translating it yields CASCPGWMETSTDTQYF.

The sample holds a few counts of this clonotype. This chain connects TRBV28 to TRBJ2-3; TRBD1 aligns across 7 bases. Germline V gene lookup returns CDR1 MDHEN and CDR2 SYDVKM. Unmatched junction bases numbered 6, after V lost 6 bases and J lost 3 bases. This CDR3 has 14 residues. This CDR3 reads CASSRTGETDTQYF. CDR3 coding DNA: TGTGCCAGCAGCCGAACAGGGGAGACAGATACGCAGTATTTT.

This clonotype was detected only a few times. The chain joins TRBV10-3 to TRBJ2-3; D uncertain. The V gene lost 10 bases and the J gene lost 0 bases, with 14 bases spanning the gap. The CDR3 has 14 residues. Germline V CDR1 and CDR2: ENHRY, SYGVKD. This CDR3 is CATLGPSSTDTQYF. The CDR3 DNA follows: TGTGCCACCCTGGGTCCCTCTAGCACAGATACGCAGTATTTT.